Shown below are 24 T cell receptor beta chains from a single sample sequenced in a study of CD8 T cells in Susac syndrome. The RNA input was 0.5 to 1 ug, and it was reverse transcribed with random hexamers. TCRdb ran MiXCR on the immunoSEQ multiplex PCR reads and lists one entry per CDR3 protein. The table lists 100,000 to 150,000 distinct CDR3 sequences, around 94% of them singletons. The sequencing input was CD8+ T cells from PBMCs. The receptors were sampled from a human donor with Susac syndrome.

The chain uses TRBV9 and TRBJ1-5, with no clear D. This CDR3 contains 12 residues. Trimming shortened V by 7 bases and J by 0 bases, and 5 bases separated the two germline ends. Germline assignment: CDR1 SGDLS and CDR2 YYNGEE. CDR3 sequence (DNA): TGTGCCAGCGGCGATAGCAATCAGCCCCAGCATTTT. It translates to CASGDSNQPQHF.

The genes are TRBV19 and TRBJ2-3; TRBD1 or TRBD2 may be the D gene (6 bases each). This CDR3 comprises 16 residues. V lost 7 bases to trimming and J lost 2 bases, with 19 bases between them. The germline CDR1 and CDR2 sequences are LNHDA and SQIVND (reference sequence). The CDR3 loop is CASTTSPGGLTDTQYF. CDR3 nucleotides: TGTGCCAGTACCACCTCCCCCGGGGGCCTCACAGATACGCAGTATTTT.

The CDR3 reads CATSDDFTGPGGYGYTF. The CDR3 DNA follows: TGTGCCACCAGTGATGACTTTACAGGGCCGGGGGGCTATGGCTACACCTTC. The chain has TRBV24-1 and TRBJ1-2, with TRBD1 as a possible D gene (6 bases). CDR3 length equals 17 residues. The V gene lost 3 bases and the J gene lost 4 bases, with 20 bases spanning the gap. Germline-derived CDR1 and CDR2 are KGHDR and SFDVKD.

The V gene is TRBV3-1, the J gene TRBJ1-1; D is perhaps TRBD1 (5 bases). V shed 1 base and J shed 6 bases, with 12 bases lying between them. The CDR3 extends over 14 amino acids. In germline, CDR1 is LGHDT, CDR2 YNNKEL (reference sequence). The CDR3 bases are TGTGCCAGCAGCCAAGTCGAAAGGGGCGCTGAAGCTTTCTTT. It translates to CASSQVERGAEAFF.

The rearrangement uses TRBV25-1 and TRBJ2-5; no reliable D call. This CDR3 contains 13 residues. V dropped 6 bases and J dropped 0 bases, with 8 bases sitting between them. The germline CDR1 and CDR2 sequences are MGHDK and SYGVNS. The CDR3 loop is CASSPPDQETQYF. CDR3 nucleotide sequence: TGTGCCAGCAGCCCCCCGGACCAAGAGACCCAGTACTTC.

V and J are TRBV6-1 and TRBJ1-6, with no clear D. The germline gives CDR1 MNHNS, CDR2 SASEGT. Trimming removed 8 bases at V and 0 bases at J, with 17 bases between. The CDR3 totals 17 residues. CDR3 protein: CASYRETTGSYNSPLHF. For the CDR3, the DNA is TGTGCCAGCTACCGGGAAACGACTGGCTCCTATAATTCACCCCTCCACTTT.

The chain couples TRBV27 to TRBJ2-6; 9 bases line up with TRBD1. Germline V gene sequence: CDR1 MNHEY, CDR2 SMNVEV (reference sequence). V trimming: 5 bases; J trimming: 2 bases; junction bases outside the gene matches: 10. This CDR3 comprises 18 residues. The CDR3, as DNA: TGTGCCAGCAGTCTAACAGGGGGCCGGATGACTGGGGCCAACGTCCTGACTTTC. Protein sequence: CASSLTGGRMTGANVLTF.

This rearrangement joins TRBV12-3 or TRBV12-4 to TRBJ1-5; the D gene is possibly TRBD1 (5 bases). The CDR3 has 16 amino acids. V was clipped by 6 bases and J by 0 bases, with 15 bases between them. CDR3 residues: CASSPSGLDSNQPQHF. Here the CDR3 DNA reads TGTGCCAGCAGCCCCTCGGGGCTGGATAGCAATCAGCCCCAGCATTTT.

The CDR3 nucleotides read TGTGCCAGCAGTTTATTTCCCGGACAGAATATAAAGTACGAGCAGTACTTC. It yields the protein CASSLFPGQNIKYEQYF. V gene TRBV12-3 or TRBV12-4 combines with J gene TRBJ2-7; D is perhaps TRBD1 (6 bases). CDR3 length: 17 residues. V was clipped by 2 bases and J by 4 bases, with 21 bases between them.

The chain links TRBV19 to TRBJ1-2, with D uncertain. The germline V gene has CDR1 LNHDA and CDR2 SQIVND (reference sequence). This CDR3 comprises 14 residues. Trimming stripped 1 base from V and 6 bases from J, with 12 bases between. Written as DNA, the CDR3 is TGTGCCAGTAGTATAGTAACAGCTGGGGATGGCTACACCTTC. Translated: CASSIVTAGDGYTF.

This clonotype was observed once. The chain uses TRBV10-2 and TRBJ2-7; D could derive from TRBD1 or TRBD2 (5 bases each). The V end lost 2 bases, the J end lost 2 bases, and 16 bases lay between the germline ends. Germline-derived CDR1 and CDR2 are WSHSY and SAAADI. CDR3 size: 16 residues. CDR3 nucleotide sequence: TGCGCCAGCAGTGAGAGTGTAGGGACGGCCACCTACGAGCAGTACTTC. Translating gives CASSESVGTATYEQYF.

The DNA of the CDR3 is TGTGCCAGCAGTGGGGGACTTAACACCGGGGAGCTGTTTTTT. Translation gives CASSGGLNTGELFF. The chain recombines TRBV6-4 with TRBJ2-2, with TRBD2 as a possible D gene (6 bases). Germline loops: CDR1 MRHNA, CDR2 SNTAGT. Trimming cost V 4 bases and J 2 bases, with 8 bases left between them. The CDR3 loop spans 14 amino acids.

The V and J genes are TRBV5-5 and TRBJ2-2, with unresolved D. Trimming took 0 bases from V and 10 from J, leaving 10 bases between them. This CDR3 contains 13 residues. Per the germline V gene, CDR1 is SGHKS and CDR2 is YYEKEE (reference sequence). CDR3 nucleotides: TGTGCCAGCAGCTTGGAGGGTCAGGAGGAGCTGTTTTTT. It specifies CASSLEGQEELFF. Full variable domain (remainder filled in from reference TRBV5-5 and TRBJ2-2): DAGVTQSPTHLIKTRGQQVTLRCSPISGHKSVSWYQQVLGQGPQFIFQYYEKEERGRGNFPDRFSARQFPNYSSELNVNALLLGDSALYLCASSLEGQEELFFGEGSRLTVL.

CDR3 DNA sequence: TGTGCCAGCAGCCCAATAGACAGGGCCCAAGCCAAAAACATTCAGTACTTC. This sequence encodes CASSPIDRAQAKNIQYF. The rearrangement joins TRBV9 to TRBJ2-4; 7 bases match TRBD1. Germline loops: CDR1 SGDLS, CDR2 YYNGEE. Trimming cost V 4 bases and J 0 bases; bases outside gene matches: 10. The CDR3 runs 17 residues.

The chain recombines TRBV25-1 with TRBJ1-1; D is undetermined. CDR3 length: 14 amino acids. Germline assignment: CDR1 MGHDK and CDR2 SYGVNS. The V and J ends lost 6 bases and 1 base respectively, with 12 bases between them. The CDR3 sequence is CASSDGLENTEAFF. DNA of the CDR3: TGTGCCAGCAGCGACGGGCTAGAGAACACTGAAGCTTTCTTT.

The chain recombines TRBV5-4 with TRBJ1-2; no reliable D call. CDR1 SGHNT and CDR2 YYREEE come from the germline V gene (reference sequence). This CDR3 has 14 amino acids. Trimming cost V 4 bases and J 3 bases, with 13 bases left between them. CDR3 sequence: CASSDNTEHYGYTF. In DNA, the CDR3 is TGTGCCAGCAGCGACAACACAGAGCACTATGGCTACACCTTC.

CDR3 residues: CAWSRGKGAWNEKLFF. CDR3 DNA sequence: TGTGCCTGGAGTAGGGGGAAGGGGGCTTGGAATGAAAAACTGTTTTTT. The rearrangement joins TRBV30 to TRBJ1-4; 7 bases map to TRBD1. V lost 2 bases to trimming and J lost 5 bases; unmatched junction nucleotides: 11. The length of the CDR3 is 16 residues. Germline V CDR1 and CDR2: GTSNPN, SVGIG (reference sequence).

The rearrangement joins TRBV20-1 to TRBJ2-5; 9 positions match TRBD2. The CDR3 is 14 amino acids. Germline values: CDR1 DFQATT, CDR2 SNEGSKA (reference sequence). V lost 6 bases to trimming and J lost 4 bases; unmatched junction nucleotides: 9. The CDR3 DNA reads as TGCAGTGCGCGGGGGACTAGCCACCGAGAGACCCAGTACTTC. Protein sequence: CSARGTSHRETQYF.

V usage is TRBV6-2 or TRBV6-3 and J usage is TRBJ1-5; D perhaps matches TRBD1 (5 bases). This CDR3 spans 15 amino acids. Germline V gene data show CDR1 as MNHEY and CDR2 as SVGEGT. Trimming pared 6 bases from V and 4 bases from J, leaving 16 bases between. The CDR3 DNA reads TGTGCCAGCAGGGGGGACTGGGGGGTTAATCAGCCCCAGCATTTT. Amino acids: CASRGDWGVNQPQHF.

V is TRBV12-3 or TRBV12-4 and J is TRBJ2-3; D uncertain. Trimming removed 7 bases from V and 6 bases from J, with 8 bases in between. This CDR3 is built from 11 residues. CDR3 coding DNA: TGTGCCAGCAACTCTGGGGATACGCAGTATTTT. Its translation: CASNSGDTQYF.

J is TRBJ2-7 and V is TRBV19; D might be TRBD2 (6 bases). The CDR3 has 13 amino acids. V was pared by 8 bases and J by 3 bases, with 14 bases between. Germline V gives CDR1 LNHDA, CDR2 SQIVND (reference sequence). CDR3 residues: CASSTSKGYEQYF. Written as DNA, the CDR3 is TGTGCCAGTTCGACTAGTAAAGGCTACGAGCAGTACTTC. Together with reference TRBV19 and TRBJ2-7, the CDR3 gives the full variable domain: DGGITQSPKYLFRKEGQNVTLSCEQNLNHDAMYWYRQDPGQGLRLIYYSQIVNDFQKGDIAEGYSVSREKKESFPLTVTSAQKNPTAFYLCASSTSKGYEQYFGPGTRLTVT.

The chain recombines TRBV12-3 or TRBV12-4 with TRBJ2-7; D gene unclear. Trimming pared 6 bases from V and 2 bases from J, leaving 11 bases between. The CDR3 runs 13 residues. CDR3 DNA sequence: TGTGCCAGCAGCCCCGGACCCGCCTACGAGCAGTACTTC. Residues: CASSPGPAYEQYF.

The chain links TRBV6-2 or TRBV6-3 to TRBJ2-2; no firm D call. Germline V gene data show CDR1 as MNHEY and CDR2 as SVGEGT. V was clipped by 3 bases and J by 5 bases, with 16 bases between them. The CDR3 covers 16 residues. This CDR3 reads CASSYRPPSLTGELFF. The CDR3 region has the DNA TGTGCCAGCAGTTATCGGCCGCCTTCCCTGACCGGGGAGCTGTTTTTT.

V and J are TRBV29-1 and TRBJ2-1; a weak D match, TRBD1 (6 bases). The germline V gene has CDR1 SQVTM and CDR2 ANQGSEA. The V end lost 6 bases, the J end lost 1 base, and 10 bases lay between the germline ends. This CDR3 is built from 13 residues. CDR3 protein: CSVDRVSYNEQFF. The CDR3 coding sequence is TGCAGCGTGGACAGAGTTTCCTACAATGAGCAGTTCTTC.